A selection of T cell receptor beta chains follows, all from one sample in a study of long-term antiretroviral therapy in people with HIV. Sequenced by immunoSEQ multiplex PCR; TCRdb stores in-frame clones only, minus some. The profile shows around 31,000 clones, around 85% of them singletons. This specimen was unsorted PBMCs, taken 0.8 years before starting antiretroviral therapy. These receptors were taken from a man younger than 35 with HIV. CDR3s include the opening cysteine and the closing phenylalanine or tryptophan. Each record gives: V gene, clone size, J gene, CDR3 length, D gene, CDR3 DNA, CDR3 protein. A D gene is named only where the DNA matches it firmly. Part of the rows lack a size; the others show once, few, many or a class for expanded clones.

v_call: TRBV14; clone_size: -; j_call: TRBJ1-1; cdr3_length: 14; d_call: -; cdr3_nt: TGTGCCAGCAGCCAAGAGGCCCGGCTCACTGAAGCTTTCTTT; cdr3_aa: CASSQEARLTEAFF
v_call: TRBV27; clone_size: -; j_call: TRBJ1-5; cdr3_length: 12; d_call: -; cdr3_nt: TGTGCCAGCAGGAGGGGCAATCAGCCCCAGCATTTT; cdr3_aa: CASRRGNQPQHF
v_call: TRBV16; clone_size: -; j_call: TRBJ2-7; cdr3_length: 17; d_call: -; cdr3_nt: TGTGCCAGCAGCCAATCAGTGAAACAGGGCAAAGGCTACGAGCAGTACTTC; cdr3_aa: CASSQSVKQGKGYEQYF
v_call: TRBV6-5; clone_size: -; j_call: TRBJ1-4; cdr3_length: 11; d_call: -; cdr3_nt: TGTGCCAGTGGAACCCTTGAAAAACTGTTTTTT; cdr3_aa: CASGTLEKLFF
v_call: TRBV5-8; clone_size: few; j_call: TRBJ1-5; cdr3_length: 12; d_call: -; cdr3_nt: TGTGCCAGTGGCGGGATCTATCAGCCCCAGCATTTT; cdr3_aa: CASGGIYQPQHF
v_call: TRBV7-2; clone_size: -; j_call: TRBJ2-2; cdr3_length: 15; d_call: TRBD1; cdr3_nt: TGTGCCAGCAGCCTGGACAGGGTCAACACCGGGGAGCTGTTTTTT; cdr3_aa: CASSLDRVNTGELFF
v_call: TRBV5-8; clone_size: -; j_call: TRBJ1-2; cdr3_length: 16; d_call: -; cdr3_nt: TGTGCCAGCAGCTTAGGTTTAATTCGACGAAAAGATGGCTACACCTTC; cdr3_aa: CASSLGLIRRKDGYTF
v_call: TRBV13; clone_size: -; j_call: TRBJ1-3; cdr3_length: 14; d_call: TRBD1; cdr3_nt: TGTGCCACCGGACAGGGGGATTACGGAAACACCATATATTTT; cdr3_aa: CATGQGDYGNTIYF
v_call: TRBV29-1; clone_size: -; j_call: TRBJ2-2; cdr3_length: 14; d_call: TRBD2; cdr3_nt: TGCAGCGTTGAAGGCCGGGAGGGGACCGGGGAGCTGTTTTTT; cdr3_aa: CSVEGREGTGELFF
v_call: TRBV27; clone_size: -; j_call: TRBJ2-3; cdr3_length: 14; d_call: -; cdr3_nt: TGTGCCAGCAAGGGCACCCTACTCACAGATACGCAGTATTTT; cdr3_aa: CASKGTLLTDTQYF
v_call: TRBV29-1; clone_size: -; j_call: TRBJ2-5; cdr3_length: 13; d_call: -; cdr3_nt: TGCAGCGTTCAACCGACAGGGAGGGAGACCCAGTACTTC; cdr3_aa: CSVQPTGRETQYF
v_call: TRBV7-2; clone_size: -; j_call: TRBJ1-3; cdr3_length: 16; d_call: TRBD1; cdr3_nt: TGTGCCAGCAGCACCTTAGGACAGGGGACAGGAAACACCATATATTTT; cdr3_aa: CASSTLGQGTGNTIYF
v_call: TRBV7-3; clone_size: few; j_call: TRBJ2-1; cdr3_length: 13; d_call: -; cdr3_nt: TGTGCCAGCAGCCCCAACGGGGGCAATGAGCAGTTCTTC; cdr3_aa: CASSPNGGNEQFF
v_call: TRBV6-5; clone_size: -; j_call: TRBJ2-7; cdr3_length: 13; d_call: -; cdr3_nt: TGTGCCAGCAGTTACTCTCCCTCCTACGAGCAGTACTTC; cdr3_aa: CASSYSPSYEQYF
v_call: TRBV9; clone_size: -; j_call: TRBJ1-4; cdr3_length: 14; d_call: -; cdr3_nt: TGTGCCAGCAGCCCCCGAGATGGCAGGGGAAAACTGTTTTTT; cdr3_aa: CASSPRDGRGKLFF
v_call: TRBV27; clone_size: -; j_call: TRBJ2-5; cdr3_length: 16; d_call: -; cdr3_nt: TGTGCCAGCAGACCCACCAAGGACCGGTTAATGGAGACCCAGTACTTC; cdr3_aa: CASRPTKDRLMETQYF
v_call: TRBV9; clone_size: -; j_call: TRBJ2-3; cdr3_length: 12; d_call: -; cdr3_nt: TGTGCCAGCAGCGTAGGGACAGATACGCAGTATTTT; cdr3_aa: CASSVGTDTQYF
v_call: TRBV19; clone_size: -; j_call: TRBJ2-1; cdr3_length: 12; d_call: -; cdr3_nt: TGTGCCAGTAGTATCCCCCCCAATGAGCAGTTCTTC; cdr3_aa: CASSIPPNEQFF
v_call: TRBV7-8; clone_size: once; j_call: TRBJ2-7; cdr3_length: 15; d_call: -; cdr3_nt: TGTGCCAGCAGCTTAGTCCTGGACAGCAACTACGAGCAGTACTTC; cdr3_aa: CASSLVLDSNYEQYF
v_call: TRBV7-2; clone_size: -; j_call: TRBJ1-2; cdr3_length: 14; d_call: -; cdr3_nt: TGTGCCAGCAGCTTAGGGGCTTTTAACTATGGCTACACCTTC; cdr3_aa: CASSLGAFNYGYTF
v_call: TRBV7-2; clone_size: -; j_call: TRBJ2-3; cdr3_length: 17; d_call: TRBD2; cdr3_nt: TGTGCCAGCAGCCACGCCATAGCGGGGGGTAGCACAGATACGCAGTATTTT; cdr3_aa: CASSHAIAGGSTDTQYF
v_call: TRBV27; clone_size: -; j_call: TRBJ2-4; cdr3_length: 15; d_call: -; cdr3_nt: TGTGCCAGCAGTTACGGGAGAATGGCCAAAAACATTCAGTACTTC; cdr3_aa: CASSYGRMAKNIQYF
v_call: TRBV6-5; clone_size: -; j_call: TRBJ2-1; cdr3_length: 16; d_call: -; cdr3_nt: TGTGCCAGCAGTTACTTAAACGGGAGAACGGGAAATGAGCAGTTCTTC; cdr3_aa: CASSYLNGRTGNEQFF
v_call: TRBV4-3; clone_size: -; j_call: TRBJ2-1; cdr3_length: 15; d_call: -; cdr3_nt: TGCGCCAGCAGCCAAGAGGGCAAGGGGCGAAGAGAGCAGTTCTTC; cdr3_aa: CASSQEGKGRREQFF
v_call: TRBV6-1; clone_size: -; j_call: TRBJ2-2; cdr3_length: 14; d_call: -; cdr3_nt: TGTGCCAGCAGTGAAGACTATAACACCGGGGAGCTGTTTTTT; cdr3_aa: CASSEDYNTGELFF
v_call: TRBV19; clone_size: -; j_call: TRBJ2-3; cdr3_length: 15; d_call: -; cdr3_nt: TGTGCCAGTAGTTTTCTAGCCACTAGCACAGATACGCAGTATTTT; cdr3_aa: CASSFLATSTDTQYF
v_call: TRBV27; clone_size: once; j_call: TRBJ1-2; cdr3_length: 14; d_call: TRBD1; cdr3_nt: TGTGCCAGCAGTTCCGGGACAGACCCCTATGGCTACACCTTC; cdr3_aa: CASSSGTDPYGYTF
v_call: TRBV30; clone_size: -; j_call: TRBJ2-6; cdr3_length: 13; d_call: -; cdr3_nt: TGTGCCTGGAGTGCGTCTGGGGCCAACGTCCTGACTTTC; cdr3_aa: CAWSASGANVLTF